One and the same sample provided the 21 T cell receptor beta chains below, sequenced in a study of blood T cell repertoires in COVID-19 (dated by TCRdb to 2020 to 2022). Libraries were made using the immunoSEQ multiplex PCR assay. This is the immuneACCESS table as TCRdb keeps it, with only in-frame sequences that have V and J called. A part of the clones is gone; compared with another copy, unresolved V genes explain less than half, and the rest is unexplained. In all, the sample holds 23,000 or so clones, and roughly 89% of those were seen once. The ten most abundant clones make up approximately 31% of the sample. Sample: peripheral blood. Receptors were obtained from a woman aged 65 to 85 with active COVID-19.

The gene calls are TRBV9 and TRBJ2-7; D is unresolved. Germline V gives CDR1 SGDLS, CDR2 YYNGEE. The germline V and J ends were trimmed by 0 bases and 5 bases, with 9 bases remaining between them. This CDR3 comprises 13 residues. CDR3 sequence (DNA): TGTGCCAGCAGCGTAGCAGCTGGGCACGAGCAGTACTTC. Residues: CASSVAAGHEQYF.

The J gene is TRBJ2-3, the V gene TRBV3-1 (or the pseudogene TRBV3-2); 8 bases agree with TRBD2. V was pared by 4 bases and J by 4 bases, with 16 bases of the junction left unmatched. Germline CDR1 is LGHDT and CDR2 is YNNKEL (reference sequence). The CDR3 contains 18 residues. The CDR3 DNA sequence: TGTGCCAGCAGCCGACCTATCTACGGGGGGGGGCTCGCAGATACGCAGTATTTT. Translation gives CASSRPIYGGGLADTQYF.

V and J are TRBV7-2 and TRBJ2-5, with 8 bases lining up with TRBD2. The length of the CDR3 is 17 residues. With V trimmed by 3 bases and J by 0 bases, 9 bases remained unmatched. Germline loops: CDR1 SGHTA, CDR2 FQGNSA. CDR3 in amino acids: CASSFRSGAMYQETQYF. The CDR3 coding sequence is TGTGCCAGCAGCTTCCGTAGCGGGGCAATGTACCAAGAGACCCAGTACTTC.

The rearrangement links TRBV28 to TRBJ1-2; 9 nucleotides match TRBD1. Germline values: CDR1 MDHEN, CDR2 SYDVKM. This CDR3 is built from 13 residues. V gave up 2 bases and J gave up 8 bases; unmatched junction bases: 3. This CDR3 reads CASSLTGTGGYTF. The CDR3 region has the DNA TGTGCCAGCAGTTTAACCGGGACAGGGGGCTACACCTTC.

The chain has TRBV6-5 and TRBJ1-2; tentative D call: TRBD1 (5 bases). Trimming removed 2 bases at V and 8 bases at J, with 9 bases between. Per the germline V gene, CDR1 is MNHEY and CDR2 is SVGAGI. This CDR3 comprises 12 residues. The CDR3 bases are TGTGCCAGCAGTTACCAGGGAGGCGGCTACACCTTC. Residues: CASSYQGGGYTF.

This chain joins TRBV19 and TRBJ2-7; D is perhaps TRBD2 (6 bases). Germline values: CDR1 LNHDA, CDR2 SQIVND (reference sequence). V was cut by 0 bases and J by 5 bases, with 14 bases left in between. This CDR3 region has 15 residues. CDR3: CASSIDWRGPDEQYF. The CDR3 nucleotides are TGTGCCAGTAGTATAGATTGGCGGGGCCCGGACGAGCAGTACTTC.

J is TRBJ1-1 and V is TRBV9; unclear D gene. V shed 5 bases and J shed 1 base, with 12 bases lying between them. Germline CDR1 is SGDLS and CDR2 is YYNGEE. The CDR3 has 14 amino acids. CDR3 amino acids: CASRRVIENTEAFF. Here the CDR3 DNA reads TGTGCCAGCAGGCGGGTTATAGAGAACACTGAAGCTTTCTTT. Drawing the rest from reference TRBV9 and TRBJ1-1, the complete variable domain is DSGVTQTPKHLITATGQRVTLRCSPRSGDLSVYWYQQSLDQGLQFLIQYYNGEERAKGNILERFSAQQFPDLHSELNLSSLELGDSALYFCASRRVIENTEAFFGQGTRLTVV.

V is TRBV18 and J is TRBJ2-3; perhaps TRBD1 as D (5 bases). The V gene lost 3 bases and the J gene lost 1 base, with 20 bases spanning the gap. Per the germline V gene, CDR1 is KGHSH and CDR2 is LQKENI. The CDR3 length is 18 residues. The CDR3 loop reads CASSPRWGQGSRTDTQYF. The CDR3, as DNA: TGTGCCAGCTCACCTCGTTGGGGTCAGGGATCCCGCACAGATACGCAGTATTTT.

V is TRBV27 and J is TRBJ2-1, with 9 bases aligning to TRBD1. This CDR3 spans 15 amino acids. With V trimmed by 6 bases and J by 5 bases, 8 bases remained unmatched. Germline V gene sequence: CDR1 MNHEY, CDR2 SMNVEV (reference sequence). CDR3 sequence: CASSTGQGGDNEQFF. The CDR3 bases are TGTGCCAGCAGCACGGGACAGGGAGGGGACAATGAGCAGTTCTTC.

The chain uses TRBV28 and TRBJ2-7; unclear D gene. The CDR3 consists of 11 residues. Trimming shortened V by 6 bases and J by 3 bases, and 6 bases separated the two germline ends. Germline assignment: CDR1 MDHEN and CDR2 SYDVKM. The CDR3 reads CASSPHYEQYF. In DNA form, the CDR3 reads TGTGCCAGCAGCCCCCACTACGAGCAGTACTTC.

The rearrangement links TRBV5-4 to TRBJ1-2, with TRBD1 matching 7 bases. Germline CDR1 SGHNT, CDR2 YYREEE (reference sequence). CDR3 size: 14 residues. V lost 4 bases and J lost 7; bases outside the gene matches: 10. Written as DNA, the CDR3 is TGTGCCAGCAGCGAACAGGGGTGGCGTGGTGGCTACACCTTC. This translates into CASSEQGWRGGYTF.

The chain is built from TRBV5-1 and TRBJ2-2; possible D gene TRBD1, 6 bases. Germline V gene sequence: CDR1 SGHRS, CDR2 YFSETQ. This CDR3 spans 15 amino acids. Trimming took off 0 bases at V and 7 bases at J, with 13 bases between the two ends. The CDR3 coding sequence is TGCGCCAGCAGCTTGGCCGGGACAATTGTCGGGGAGCTGTTTTTT. Translating gives CASSLAGTIVGELFF.

The chain uses TRBV20-1 and TRBJ1-2, with D unclear. Germline CDR1 is DFQATT and CDR2 is SNEGSKA (reference sequence). Trimming shortened V by 5 bases and J by 5 bases, and 6 bases separated the two germline ends. The CDR3 runs to 10 residues. The CDR3, as DNA: TGCAGTGCTTTCCAGTATGGCTACACCTTC. It encodes CSAFQYGYTF.

This chain connects TRBV4-1 to TRBJ1-6; 7 bases are shared with TRBD1. J gave up 9 bases and V 4 bases, and 9 bases lay outside the gene matches. CDR3 length: 15 amino acids. The germline V gene encodes CDR1 MGHRA and CDR2 YSYEKL. The CDR3 loop is CASSRPDRVASPLHF. The CDR3 DNA reads TGCGCCAGCAGCCGACCCGACAGGGTAGCTTCACCCCTCCACTTT.

V and J are TRBV14 and TRBJ1-2; tentative D call: TRBD1 (5 bases). Germline V gene data show CDR1 as SGHDN and CDR2 as FVKESK. The CDR3 sequence is 14 residues long. V was shortened by 4 bases and J by 3 bases, with 12 bases between the two germline ends. The CDR3 region has the DNA TGTGCCAGCAGCCTCGCCGGGGGTTACTATGGCTACACCTTC. The encoded protein is CASSLAGGYYGYTF.

The table lists this clone with a few counts. The CDR3 coding sequence is TGTGCCAGCAGGTTACCGGGACAGGGTGGTTTCGAGCAGTACTTC. Protein: CASRLPGQGGFEQYF. The chain is built from TRBV7-3 and TRBJ2-7, with 9 positions matching TRBD1. The CDR3 spans 15 residues. Germline V CDR1 and CDR2: SGHTA, FQGTGA. J lost 6 bases, V lost 6 bases, and 12 bases had no gene match. Full variable domain (rest looked up from reference TRBV7-3 and TRBJ2-7): GAGVSQTPSNKVTEKGKYVELRCDPISGHTALYWYRQSLGQGPEFLIYFQGTGAADDSGLPNDRFFAVRPEGSVSTLKIQRTERGDSAVYLCASRLPGQGGFEQYFGPGTRLTVT.

V usage is TRBV27 and J usage is TRBJ2-5; no clear D gene. The V end was cut by 4 bases, the J end by 2 bases, with 8 bases between. Germline V CDR1 and CDR2: MNHEY, SMNVEV (reference sequence). The CDR3 length is 13 residues. The CDR3 DNA follows: TGTGCCAGCAGTTCCCGGTGGCAAGAGACCCAGTACTTC. As protein: CASSSRWQETQYF.

The rearrangement joins TRBV4-1 to TRBJ1-5; TRBD1 matches at 7 bases. The CDR3 is 15 amino acids. With 2 bases clipped from V and 7 bases from J, the junction kept 8 bases outside the gene matches. Looked up from germline, CDR1 is MGHRA and CDR2 is YSYEKL. CDR3 DNA sequence: TGCGCCAGCAGCCAACCGACAGGGAGCCGCCAGCCCCAGCATTTT. Translated: CASSQPTGSRQPQHF.

The rearrangement links TRBV21-1 to TRBJ1-4. TRBV21-1 is given as a pseudogene. This CDR3 spans 16 amino acids. Written as DNA, the CDR3 is TGTGCCAGCAGCATCGGGGTTTTCCCAACTAATGAAAAACTGTTTTTT. This translates into CASSIGVFPTNEKLFF.

CDR3 residues: CASGSKGASYNEQFF. The CDR3 nucleotides are TGTGCCAGCGGATCCAAGGGGGCCTCCTACAATGAGCAGTTCTTC. This sequence joins TRBV28 and TRBJ2-1; 7 bases fit TRBD1. The CDR3 totals 15 residues. The V gene's germline CDR1 is MDHEN and CDR2 SYDVKM. The ends lost 8 bases at V and 0 bases at J; junction bases unmatched: 7.

The chain employs TRBV12-3 or TRBV12-4 and TRBJ2-3; the match to TRBD1 covers 8 bases. The CDR3 covers 13 residues. With V trimmed by 7 bases and J by 4 bases, 4 bases remained unmatched. The CDR3 loop reads CASNPQGADTQYF. CDR3 sequence (DNA): TGTGCCAGCAATCCACAGGGGGCAGATACGCAGTATTTT.